These 22 T cell receptor beta chains share one sample of origin, sequenced in a study of blood T cell repertoires in COVID-19. This table comes from immunoSEQ multiplex PCR, and its TCRdb copy is limited to in-frame clones, with some not included. The repertoire holds about 210,000 clones, with roughly 82% as singletons. The sequenced sample consisted of peripheral blood. All receptors derive from a woman in her thirties or forties with acute or convalescent COVID-19.

This sequence joins TRBV7-6 and TRBJ2-7; 8 nucleotides line up with TRBD1. The CDR3 is 13 amino acids. CDR1 is SGHVS, CDR2 FNYEAQ, per germline. V gave up 5 bases and J gave up 4 bases; unmatched junction bases: 4. For the CDR3, the DNA is TGTGCCAGCAGCAAGGACAGGGATTACGAGCAGTACTTC. Its translation is CASSKDRDYEQYF.

The rearrangement joins TRBV6-4 to TRBJ2-3; D is possibly TRBD1 (5 bases). The V gene lost 3 bases and the J gene lost 0 bases, with 7 bases spanning the gap. The CDR3 consists of 14 residues. Germline-derived CDR1 and CDR2 are MRHNA and SNTAGT. The CDR3 loop reads CASSEDSSTDTQYF. DNA for the CDR3: TGTGCCAGCAGTGAAGACAGTAGCACAGATACGCAGTATTTT.

This CDR3 reads CASSEAQGKLYEQYF. The CDR3 DNA reads TGTGCCAGCAGTGAAGCGCAGGGGAAATTATACGAGCAGTACTTC. The chain uses TRBV6-1 and TRBJ2-7; D may be TRBD1 (6 bases). This CDR3 is built from 15 residues. CDR1 and CDR2 (germline): MNHNS, SASEGT. V was clipped by 0 bases and J by 4 bases, with 13 bases between them.

The genes are TRBV30 and TRBJ2-1, with TRBD2 matching 10 bases. With 5 bases clipped from V and 6 bases from J, the junction kept 7 bases outside the gene matches. Germline V CDR1 and CDR2: GTSNPN, SVGIG (reference sequence). CDR3 length equals 14 residues. CDR3 in amino acids: CAWGGTSVANEQFF. CDR3 DNA: TGTGCCTGGGGTGGGACTAGCGTCGCCAATGAGCAGTTCTTC.

The genes are TRBV27 and TRBJ1-2; TRBD1 aligns across 9 bases. CDR1 is MNHEY and CDR2 is SMNVEV in the germline V gene (reference sequence). There are 14 residues in the CDR3. V lost 2 bases, J lost 3 bases, and 1 base stayed unmatched. In DNA form, the CDR3 reads TGTGCCAGCAGTTTAGGGACAGGGTACTATGGCTACACCTTC. It specifies CASSLGTGYYGYTF.

This chain links TRBV5-1 with TRBJ2-3; D may be TRBD1 (6 bases). CDR1 is SGHRS, CDR2 YFSETQ, per germline. The V gene lost 4 bases and the J gene lost 0 bases, with 18 bases spanning the gap. The CDR3 is 17 amino acids. Written as DNA, the CDR3 is TGCGCCAGCAGCCCAAATCCAGGGGTGGGTAGCACAGATACGCAGTATTTT. Amino acid sequence: CASSPNPGVGSTDTQYF. Based on the CDR3 plus reference TRBV5-1 and TRBJ2-3, the full variable domain is KAGVTQTPRYLIKTRGQQVTLSCSPISGHRSVSWYQQTPGQGLQFLFEYFSETQRNKGNFPGRFSGRQFSNSRSEMNVSTLELGDSALYLCASSPNPGVGSTDTQYFGPGTRLTVL.

The sample holds a few counts of this clone. This chain links TRBV11-3 with TRBJ2-1; D unresolved. Per the germline V gene, CDR1 is SGHNT and CDR2 is YENEEA. The V gene lost 1 base and the J gene lost 4 bases, with 5 bases spanning the gap. CDR3 size: 13 residues. The DNA of the CDR3 is TGTGCCAGCAGCTTAGGCGCTTACAATGAGCAGTTCTTC. Translation: CASSLGAYNEQFF.

In its sample, this clone was seen once. The J gene is TRBJ2-1, the V gene TRBV3-1 (or the pseudogene TRBV3-2); D remains unclear. The CDR3 spans 14 residues. The germline gives CDR1 LGHDT, CDR2 YNNKEL (reference sequence). The V gene lost 4 bases and the J gene lost 0 bases, with 7 bases spanning the gap. The CDR3 loop is CASSPIPSYNEQFF. The CDR3 DNA sequence: TGTGCCAGCAGCCCCATCCCCTCCTACAATGAGCAGTTCTTC.

This sequence joins TRBV5-1 and TRBJ2-1; weak D call: TRBD2 (5 bases). Deletions cut 4 bases from V and 8 bases from J, with 13 bases between. Germline-derived CDR1 and CDR2 are SGHRS and YFSETQ. This CDR3 has 13 residues. CDR3 sequence: CASSLSTNYEQFF. The CDR3 DNA reads TGCGCCAGCAGCCTCTCGACTAATTATGAGCAGTTCTTC.

This clone has more than one count but fewer than ten. The V and J genes are TRBV27 and TRBJ2-5; 11 nucleotides line up with TRBD2. The J segment lost 4 bases and the V segment lost 7 bases, leaving 5 bases of the junction unmatched. The CDR3 is made up of 14 amino acids. Germline CDR1 and CDR2: MNHEY and SMNVEV (reference sequence). The CDR3: CASTGTSGRETQYF. The CDR3 DNA sequence: TGTGCCAGCACCGGGACTAGCGGTCGAGAGACCCAGTACTTC.

The chain carries TRBV19 and TRBJ2-1, with D possibly TRBD1 on 6 matching bases. The CDR3 runs to 12 residues. With 6 bases removed from V and 6 bases from J, the gap between germline ends came to 9 bases. CDR1 and CDR2 from the germline V gene are LNHDA and SQIVND (reference sequence). In DNA, the CDR3 is TGTGCCAGTAGCCTAGGGGGCAATGAGCAGTTCTTC. Encoded protein: CASSLGGNEQFF.

This clone has a single count. The chain uses TRBV4-2 and TRBJ2-3, with D maybe TRBD2 (6 bases). V was clipped by 0 bases and J by 4 bases, with 11 bases between them. The CDR3 runs to 15 residues. Germline CDR1 is LGHNA and CDR2 is YNFKEQ. CDR3 bases: TGTGCCAGCAGCCAAGATGGAGGGGATGCAGATACGCAGTATTTT. The encoded protein is CASSQDGGDADTQYF.

The CDR3 loop reads CASSYSAGAYEQYF. In nucleotides, the CDR3 is TGTGCCAGCAGTTACTCGGCAGGGGCCTACGAGCAGTACTTC. The V and J genes are TRBV6-5 and TRBJ2-7; D possibly corresponds to TRBD1 (6 bases). V lost 0 bases to trimming and J lost 2 bases, with 8 bases between them. The CDR3 runs to 14 residues. From germline, CDR1 is MNHEY and CDR2 SVGAGI.

This clone was observed a handful of times. The J gene is TRBJ1-5, the V gene TRBV5-1; D unresolved. This CDR3 spans 15 amino acids. V gave up 3 bases and J gave up 5 bases, with 15 bases separating them. The germline CDR1 and CDR2 sequences are SGHRS and YFSETQ. CDR3 region: CASSSDGGRDQPQHF. DNA for the CDR3: TGCGCCAGCAGCTCCGACGGCGGGAGGGATCAGCCCCAGCATTTT.

The chain joins TRBV10-3 to TRBJ2-7; D perhaps matches TRBD1 (6 bases). V gave up 4 bases and J gave up 4 bases, with 8 bases separating them. CDR3 length: 12 residues. CDR1 is ENHRY and CDR2 is SYGVKD in the germline V gene. The CDR3 spells CAISVGTYEQYF. The CDR3 DNA reads as TGTGCCATCAGTGTAGGGACATACGAGCAGTACTTC.

V usage is TRBV9 and J usage is TRBJ2-3; 9 bases agree with TRBD2. The junction had 4 bases not matched to a gene; V was cut back by 0 bases and J by 5 bases. The CDR3 runs 15 residues. CDR1 is SGDLS, CDR2 YYNGEE, per germline. This CDR3 is CASSVVAGGRDTQYF. The CDR3 coding sequence is TGTGCCAGCAGCGTAGTGGCGGGGGGGCGAGATACGCAGTATTTT. Supplemented by reference TRBV9 and TRBJ2-3, the full variable domain reads DSGVTQTPKHLITATGQRVTLRCSPRSGDLSVYWYQQSLDQGLQFLIQYYNGEERAKGNILERFSAQQFPDLHSELNLSSLELGDSALYFCASSVVAGGRDTQYFGPGTRLTVL.

V usage is TRBV11-2 and J usage is TRBJ1-4, with D tentatively TRBD1 (6 bases). V shed 5 bases and J shed 4 bases, with 14 bases lying between them. The CDR3 has 15 amino acids. Germline V gene sequence: CDR1 SGHAT, CDR2 FQNNGV. The CDR3 DNA is TGTGCCAGCAGCGCTTTACAGGGTGATAATGAAAAACTGTTTTTT. Protein product: CASSALQGDNEKLFF.

The chain has TRBV27 and TRBJ2-7, with 7 bases that match TRBD1. Trimming removed 3 bases from V and 7 bases from J; junction bases left unmatched: 9. Germline V lookup: CDR1 MNHEY, CDR2 SMNVEV (reference sequence). The CDR3 runs 14 residues. CDR3 nucleotides: TGTGCCAGCAGTTTCAGGACAGGTCTTGGTGAGCAGTACTTC. Its translation: CASSFRTGLGEQYF.

Notes on this clone: The identical CDR3 is also encoded by other nucleotide sequences in the sample. V is TRBV6-5 and J is TRBJ2-2; TRBD2 agrees at 13 bases. The J segment lost 6 bases and the V segment lost 6 bases, leaving 4 bases of the junction unmatched. This CDR3 spans 15 amino acids. Germline V gene sequence: CDR1 MNHEY, CDR2 SVGAGI. The CDR3, as DNA: TGTGCCAGCAGAGGACTAGCGGGAGTATCCGGGGAGCTGTTTTTT. Its protein is CASRGLAGVSGELFF.

The V gene is TRBV13, the J gene TRBJ2-3; 10 nucleotides line up with TRBD2. The germline CDR1 and CDR2 sequences are PRHDT and FYEKMQ (reference sequence). V was clipped by 4 bases and J by 6 bases; unmatched bases: 7. This CDR3 contains 15 residues. The CDR3 is CASSSTLAGADTQYF. For the CDR3, the DNA is TGTGCCAGCAGCTCGACCCTAGCGGGGGCCGATACGCAGTATTTT.

The chain employs TRBV11-3 and TRBJ1-1; 8 positions agree with TRBD1. The CDR3 is made up of 14 amino acids. The ends lost 5 bases at V and 3 bases at J; junction bases unmatched: 5. Germline CDR1 is SGHNT and CDR2 is YENEEA. CDR3 residues: CASSEGQGYTEAFF. The CDR3 nucleotides read TGTGCCAGCAGCGAAGGACAGGGCTACACTGAAGCTTTCTTT.

The chain recombines TRBV19 with TRBJ1-3; D ambiguous. This CDR3 contains 15 residues. Germline lookup yields CDR1 LNHDA and CDR2 SQIVND (reference sequence). Trimming shortened V by 10 bases and J by 0 bases, and 16 bases separated the two germline ends. CDR3 in amino acids: CATARSYYSGNTIYF. For the CDR3, the DNA is TGTGCCACCGCACGGAGCTACTACTCTGGAAACACCATATATTTT.